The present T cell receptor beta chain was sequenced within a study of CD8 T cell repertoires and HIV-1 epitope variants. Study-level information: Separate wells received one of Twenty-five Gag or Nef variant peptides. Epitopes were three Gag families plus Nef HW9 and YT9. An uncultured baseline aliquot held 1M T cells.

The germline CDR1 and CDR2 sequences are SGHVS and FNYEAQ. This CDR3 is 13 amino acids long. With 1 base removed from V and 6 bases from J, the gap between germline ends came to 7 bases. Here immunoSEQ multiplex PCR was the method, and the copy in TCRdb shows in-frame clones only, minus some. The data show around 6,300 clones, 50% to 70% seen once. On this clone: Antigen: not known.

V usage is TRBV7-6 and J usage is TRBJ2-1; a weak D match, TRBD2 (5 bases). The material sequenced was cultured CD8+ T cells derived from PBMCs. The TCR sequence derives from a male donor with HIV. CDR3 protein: CASSLGGSNEQFF. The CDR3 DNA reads TGTGCCAGCAGCTTAGGAGGGAGCAATGAGCAGTTCTTC.